This T cell receptor beta chain derives from a study of T-cell reconstitution after alpha-beta-depleted transplantation in children. This clonotype was picked up a small number of times. The CDR3 contains 14 residues. V lost 4 bases, J lost 8 bases, and 2 bases stayed unmatched. Germline loops: CDR1 MNHEY, CDR2 SMNVEV (reference sequence). Preparation of the TCRbeta library was carried out with unique molecular identifiers. TCRdb redid the calling of the PCR reads with MiXCR, one entry per CDR3 protein. The sample includes a few hundred thousand distinct CDR3 sequences, approximately 12% of them seen just once.

This chain joins TRBV27 and TRBJ1-6; TRBD1 aligns across 10 bases. The sequence was collected from a human donor who donated a stem cell graft to a child with Fanconi anemia. Sequencing used PBMCs, obtained from the stem cell graft. The DNA of the CDR3 is TGTGCCAGCAGTTCGACAGGGGGCGATTCACCCCTCCACTTT. Its protein is CASSSTGGDSPLHF.